This T cell receptor beta chain was found in a study of T-cell memory formation after mild COVID-19 (dated by TCRdb to about 2021). Regarding the complete study: TCR sequence clusters from the two donors were largely donor specific. The cohort was made up of two young adult volunteers, one female and one male, who were previously healthy. Longitudinal TCRalpha and TCRbeta repertoire sequencing tracked T-cell clones expanding and contracting after mild COVID-19 in two donors.

Trimming at the junction amounts to 5 bases on V and 4 bases on J, and the germline ends lie 16 bases apart. Counted from cysteine to phenylalanine, this CDR3 has 15 amino acids. The CDR3 DNA has 45 bases and is translated from base 1. With respect to this clonotype: Its antigen is currently not known. No much larger clone exists at a distance of one base, and base qualities are not known.

Ficoll-Paque density gradient centrifugation was the method used to isolate PBMCs. Findings and caveats that apply to the study as a whole: Clones that contracted from day 15 to 85 showed balanced CD4/CD8 phenotypes, whereas a second wave of clones that expanded from day 15 to 37 leaned towards CD4+. Some responding clones were found in pre-infection memory, which suggests that pre-existing cross-reactive memory T cells took part in the SARS-CoV-2 response. Contracting CD4+ clones turned up mainly in the CM and EM memory subsets, whereas EMRA was where CD8+ clones were enriched. SARS-CoV-2 specificity was not confirmed for the second-wave clones peaking on day 37. Only two mild cases were covered in the study, and larger cohorts including severe cases with pre-infection samples were considered necessary.

The instrument was an Illumina NovaSeq 6000. TCRalpha and TCRbeta cDNA libraries were constructed by 5'RACE with constant-segment primers, with sample barcodes and unique molecular identifiers being introduced. Trizol reagent was used to extract RNA from every sample. The libraries were amplified in two PCR steps, and the second step added a second sample barcode and Illumina TruSeq adapters. Libraries were sequenced on an Illumina NovaSeq with 2 x 150 bp paired-end reads. The study's own analysis went as follows. With migec v1.2.7, reads were demultiplexed and then collapsed into UMI-guided consensus sequences. Using mixcr v2.1.11, UMI consensuses were aligned to TRA and TRB V and J templates and then assembled into clonotypes. A clonotype was counted as expanded or contracted only if both edgeR and NoisET called the change significant, with noise models trained on biological replicates. For edgeR calls, a false discovery rate-adjusted p below 0.01 and a log2 fold-change threshold of 1 were applied. As an exploratory analysis of dynamics, max-normalized trajectories of the 1000 most abundant clonotypes were examined by PCA with hierarchical clustering. Separately sequenced CD4+ and CD8+ repertoires were used to assign the CD4 or CD8 phenotype of responding clones. TCRdb passed the public sequencing reads through fastp at Q25 and MiXCR, retaining productive beta sequences. Rows matching on CDR3 protein sequence are summarized as one entry with the most common DNA and genes. In this record, the V and J calls reflect TCRdb's handling and not the investigators' own analysis. This sample holds hundreds of thousands of distinct CDR3 sequences; approximately 21% were observed only once. The top ten clonotypes cover 7.5% to 9.5% of the sample.

This TCR was sampled from an adult woman who had mild COVID-19 (a few samples of this study predate the infection). The sample titles of this study are shuffled in the database, so cell type and time point are left out; the donor was told from shared clones. The chain couples TRBV6-7 to TRBJ2-3; 6 matching bases give a weak D call of TRBD2. Being an ORF, TRBV6-7 has a function that is uncertain. The sequenced sample consisted of PBMCs or a T cell subset sorted from them (not recorded which). The DNA reads TGTGCCAGCAGTGACCGGGAGCAGAGGGCAGATACGCAGTATTTT. The translation is CASSDREQRADTQYF.